This is a list of T cell receptor beta chains from one sample in a study of shared clonotypes between healthy human individuals. Using immunoSEQ multiplex PCR, the repertoire was profiled, and TCRdb retains in-frame clones only, with some absent. This table holds fewer than 2.5 million clones, approximately 94% found once. The sequenced sample was naive CD4+ T cells from PBMCs. The origin of the receptors is a man aged 18 to 29 in good health. Some clones in this sample may be carry-over from other donors' samples. CDR3s include the opening cysteine and the closing phenylalanine or tryptophan. The order of the fields is J gene, V gene, D gene, CDR3 length, CDR3 protein, CDR3 DNA. D genes are given only for firm matches.

J: TRBJ2-7; V: TRBV6-1; D: NA; length: 18; CDR3: CASSETTPTTGTAYEQYF; DNA: TGTGCCAGCAGTGAAACTACTCCCACTACAGGGACCGCCTACGAGCAGTACTTC
J: TRBJ2-1; V: TRBV5-8; D: NA; length: 14; CDR3: CASRGARVDNEQFF; DNA: TGTGCCAGCAGGGGGGCCAGGGTGGACAATGAGCAGTTCTTC
J: TRBJ2-7; V: TRBV25-1; D: NA; length: 15; CDR3: CASSAVRGDPYEQYF; DNA: TGTGCCAGCAGTGCCGTCAGGGGCGACCCCTACGAGCAGTACTTC
J: TRBJ2-7; V: TRBV28; D: NA; length: 15; CDR3: CASRRDRLSSYEQYF; DNA: TGTGCCAGCAGGAGAGACCGACTAAGCTCCTACGAGCAGTACTTC
J: TRBJ2-1; V: TRBV18; D: TRBD2; length: 15; CDR3: CASSPTATSNLEQFF; DNA: TGTGCCAGCTCACCGACCGCGACTAGCAATCTTGAGCAGTTCTTC
J: TRBJ1-1; V: TRBV30; D: TRBD1; length: 15; CDR3: CAWWTGGALNTEAFF; DNA: TGTGCCTGGTGGACAGGGGGCGCGTTGAACACTGAAGCTTTCTTT
J: TRBJ2-3; V: TRBV7-9; D: NA; length: 15; CDR3: CASSPRGGVTDTQYF; DNA: TGTGCCAGCAGCCCCCGTGGCGGTGTTACAGATACGCAGTATTTT
J: TRBJ2-3; V: TRBV27; D: TRBD2; length: 14; CDR3: CASSLTSGLATQYF; DNA: TGTGCCAGCAGTTTAACCTCCGGACTAGCAACGCAGTATTTT
J: TRBJ2-5; V: TRBV18; D: NA; length: 14; CDR3: CASSPGRAGETQYF; DNA: TGTGCCAGCTCACCCGGACGGGCCGGAGAGACCCAGTACTTC
J: TRBJ2-7; V: TRBV28; D: TRBD1; length: 16; CDR3: CASTSRPGQGITTQYF; DNA: TGTGCCAGCACCTCTAGGCCGGGACAGGGAATTACTACGCAGTACTTC
J: TRBJ2-5; V: TRBV7-3; D: NA; length: 14; CDR3: CASSSTGSAETQYF; DNA: TGTGCCAGCAGCTCCACGGGATCCGCCGAGACCCAGTACTTC